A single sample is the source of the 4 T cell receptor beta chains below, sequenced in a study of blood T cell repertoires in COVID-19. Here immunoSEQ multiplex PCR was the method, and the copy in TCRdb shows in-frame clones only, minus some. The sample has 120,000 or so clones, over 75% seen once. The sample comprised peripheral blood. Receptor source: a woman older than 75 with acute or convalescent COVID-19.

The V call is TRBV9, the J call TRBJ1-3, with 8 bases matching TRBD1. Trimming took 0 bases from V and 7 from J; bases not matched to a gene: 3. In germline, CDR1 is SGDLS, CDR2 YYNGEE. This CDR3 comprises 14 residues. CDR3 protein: CASSVDRGKNTIYF. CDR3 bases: TGTGCCAGCAGCGTAGACAGGGGGAAGAACACCATATATTTT.

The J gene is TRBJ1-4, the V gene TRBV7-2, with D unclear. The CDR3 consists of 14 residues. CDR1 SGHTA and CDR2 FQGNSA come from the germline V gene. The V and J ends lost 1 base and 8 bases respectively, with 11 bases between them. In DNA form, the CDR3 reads TGTGCCAGCAGCTTAGGGGCTTTTGAGGAAAAACTGTTTTTT. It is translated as CASSLGAFEEKLFF.

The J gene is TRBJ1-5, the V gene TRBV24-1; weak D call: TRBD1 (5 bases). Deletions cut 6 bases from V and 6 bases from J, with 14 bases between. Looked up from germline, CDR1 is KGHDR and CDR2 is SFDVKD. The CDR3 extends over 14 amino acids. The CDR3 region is CATSTTEYPQPQHF. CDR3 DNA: TGTGCCACCAGTACGACAGAATATCCTCAGCCCCAGCATTTT.

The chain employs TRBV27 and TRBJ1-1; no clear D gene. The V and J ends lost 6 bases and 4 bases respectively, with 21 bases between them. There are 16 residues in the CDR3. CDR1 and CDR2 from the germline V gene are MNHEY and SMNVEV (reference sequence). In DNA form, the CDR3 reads TGTGCCAGCAGCCCGAGGAGGGCAGGTTCTTCCACTGAAGCTTTCTTT. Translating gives CASSPRRAGSSTEAFF.